This T cell receptor beta chain was recovered during a study of post-analysis software for immune sequencing data (dated by TCRdb to the mid-2010s). Looking at the study overall: Relapsing-remitting, secondary progressive and progressive-relapsing multiple sclerosis were recorded as disease courses, and subtype annotation was lacking for some patients. The multiple sclerosis patient repertoires were compared with roughly twelve previously published healthy control repertoires from donors aged about 6 to 26 years. A subset of samples was prepared in parallel using single-end sample barcoding, then pooled and co-amplified after Illumina adapter ligation.

Libraries came from PCR. Sequencing took place on an Illumina HiSeq 2500. To reduce PCR and sequencing biases, unique molecular identifiers were incorporated into the TCR beta cDNA libraries. Approximately 500,000 cDNA molecules were obtained for every 1 to 10 million input T cells, so each molecule roughly corresponded to one T cell. The patient libraries were prepared and sequenced with the same protocol used for the earlier healthy control dataset. Samples belonging to the same batch were prepared together, multiplexed and sequenced on a shared HiSeq lane. Regarding the original processing steps: Raw barcoded reads were processed with MIGEC, discarding single-read molecular identifier groups before consensus assembly and CDR3 extraction. Clonotype tables were post-analysed with VDJtools, and diversity was normalized by down-sampling all datasets to the smallest sample size. In repertoire overlap clustering, CDR3 amino acid sequences, but not nucleotide sequences, were matched to correct batch-related cross-sample contamination. TCRdb took the public reads, trimmed them with fastp at Q25, ran MiXCR for clone calling and kept in-frame beta chains. Merged by CDR3 protein, the rows form single entries marked with the most common genes and DNA. TCRdb, not the authors, supplied the V and J calls. This sample comprises a few hundred thousand distinct CDR3 sequences, approximately 38% of them detected only once. Together, the top ten hold around an eighth of the sample.

On the study overall, not on this receptor specifically: The multiple sclerosis patient group was slightly younger than the control group. Strong co-clustering of samples prepared in the same batch was shown by direct clustering with F measure, prompting a batch-effect correction. Compared with controls, multiple sclerosis patients had significantly lower normalized Chao1 diversity, a finding suggesting substantial peripheral T-cell clonal expansion. Four to six TRBV segments, including TRBV5-6, TRBV5-1 and TRBV20-1, were significantly more frequent in patients than controls.

To demonstrate the VDJtools post-analysis software, the study profiled TCR beta repertoires from the peripheral blood of 13 young patients with multiple sclerosis. The multiple sclerosis patients were children and adolescents between roughly 6 and 16 years of age. The CDR3 measures 14 amino acids from cysteine to phenylalanine. The entry retains the CDR3 DNA only, 42 bases that are in frame from base 1. Via the germline V gene, CDR1 is SGHRS and CDR2 YFSETQ. This clonotype was seen a few times. The target of this receptor is not known. A junction boundary mismatches the germline segment, possibly from a read error.

This chain joins TRBV5-1 to TRBJ1-5; 7 bases in the junction line up with TRBD1. Sequenced: blood. This TCR was sampled from a girl aged 10-17 years with multiple sclerosis. The sequenced DNA is TGTGCCAGCAGTCCCGGGACAGAAAATCAGCCCCAGCATTTT. The translation is CASSPGTENQPQHF.